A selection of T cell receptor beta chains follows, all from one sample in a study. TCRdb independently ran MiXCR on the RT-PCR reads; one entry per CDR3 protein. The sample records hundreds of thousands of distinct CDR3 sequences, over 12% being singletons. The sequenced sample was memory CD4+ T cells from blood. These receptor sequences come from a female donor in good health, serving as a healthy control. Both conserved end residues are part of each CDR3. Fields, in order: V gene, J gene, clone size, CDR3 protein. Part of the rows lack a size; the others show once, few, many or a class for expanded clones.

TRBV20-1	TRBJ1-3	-	CSATHRETGNTIYF
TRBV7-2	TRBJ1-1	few	CASSPRAGFTEAFF
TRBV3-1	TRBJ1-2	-	CASSQDRVRYGYTF
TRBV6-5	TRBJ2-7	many	CASSYSGRSYEQYF
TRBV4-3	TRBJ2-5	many	CASSQSSWGTQYF
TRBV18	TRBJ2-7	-	CASSRGGAVAYEQYF
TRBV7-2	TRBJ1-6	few	CASSLIGLGGESYNSPLHF
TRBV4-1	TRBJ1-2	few	CASSQAHRGQVYGYTF
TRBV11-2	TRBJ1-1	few	CASSLAGQWNTEAFF
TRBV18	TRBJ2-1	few	CASSSQGARDNEQFF
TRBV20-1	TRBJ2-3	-	CSASGLASYTDTQYF
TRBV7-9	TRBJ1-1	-	CASSLNRGRTEAFF
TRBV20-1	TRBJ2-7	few	CSALSLSEQYF
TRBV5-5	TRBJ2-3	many	CASSMGLELTDTQYF
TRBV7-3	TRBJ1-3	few	CASSLIGNSGNTIYF
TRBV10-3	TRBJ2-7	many	CAITGEGAGEQYF
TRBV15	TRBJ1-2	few	CATSRDRTGVGYTF
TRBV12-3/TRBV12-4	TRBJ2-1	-	CASSFGGGPSNEQFF
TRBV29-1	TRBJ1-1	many	CSVVGSMNTEAFF
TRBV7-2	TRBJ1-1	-	CASSERLTKGTEAFF
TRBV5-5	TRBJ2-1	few	CASSWDPLAYNEQFF
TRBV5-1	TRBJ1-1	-	CASSSYPDTEAFF
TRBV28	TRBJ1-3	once	CASSFWGTGGANTIYF
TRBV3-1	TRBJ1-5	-	CASSQAGWDGNQPQHF
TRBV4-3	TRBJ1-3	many	CASSRNTELYSGNTIYF
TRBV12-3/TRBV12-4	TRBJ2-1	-	CASSLGGQVTYNEQFF
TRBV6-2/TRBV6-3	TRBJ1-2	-	CASTPPGAANYGYTF
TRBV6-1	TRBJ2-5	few	CASSEARGAEETQYF
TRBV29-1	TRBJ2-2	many	CSVEWLARTGELFF
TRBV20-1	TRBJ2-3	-	CSASPWSSTDTQYF
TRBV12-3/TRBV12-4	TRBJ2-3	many	CASSPRLLSRTDTQYF
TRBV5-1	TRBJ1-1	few	CASSRGQGGGYTEAFF
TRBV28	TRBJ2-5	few	CASSAGQGPETQYF
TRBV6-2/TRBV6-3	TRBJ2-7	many	CASTSGTGQQYF
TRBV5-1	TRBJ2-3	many	CASSLGLAGFTDTQYF
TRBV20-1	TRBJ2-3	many	CSARSPVGTDTQYF
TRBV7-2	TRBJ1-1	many	CASSSGRGTEAFF
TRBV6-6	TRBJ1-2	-	CASNPARSETVRGYTF
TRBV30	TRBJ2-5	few	CAWSGPVLGETQYF
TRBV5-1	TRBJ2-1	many	CASSHGQGTVNEQFF
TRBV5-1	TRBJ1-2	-	CASSATQGIGGYTF
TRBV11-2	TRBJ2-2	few	CASSLMREAGELFF
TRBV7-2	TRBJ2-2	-	CASLFLAGSASSGELFF
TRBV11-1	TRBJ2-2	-	CASSLRGSGRFGTGELFF
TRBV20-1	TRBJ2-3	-	CSARKGEGLTDTQYF
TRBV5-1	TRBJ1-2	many	CASSLEPGLRGYTF
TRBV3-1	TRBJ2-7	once	CASSPMINSYEQYF
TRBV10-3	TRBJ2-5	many	CAISPDRDQGAQYF
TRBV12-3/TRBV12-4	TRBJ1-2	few	CASSRTGSGGYTF
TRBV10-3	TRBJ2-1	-	CAISRDRDMDEQFF